This record covers a single T cell receptor beta chain. This clonotype was counted at least ten times. The target of this receptor is not known. No much larger clone is present one base from it, and per-base qualities are unavailable. This sample stems from a study of blood T cells in healthy people across ages (dated by TCRdb to 2013 to 2016). For the wider study: In model experiments, template switching captured about one uniquely barcoded TCR beta cDNA molecule for every two T cells. To track age-related changes in TCR beta repertoire diversity, the study relied on deep sequencing normalized with unique cDNA molecular identifiers. The donors were divided into four age groups: young (average about 15 years), middle-aged (around 37), aged (approximately 62) and long-lived (about 90). Donors of different ages were randomly distributed across sequencing lanes to avoid experimental bias. Two additional independent replicas of 1 million unique cDNA reads from the same blood draw were analyzed for two donors (one aged 18 to 30 and one aged 80 or older). What the study reported, not specific to this receptor: Compared with the aged group, more naive CD4+ T cells, fewer expanded clones and increased TCR diversity were shown by the long-lived group, suggesting age selection. Estimates of total diversity from one million sequenced T cells were regarded as lower bounds and underestimates. Because profiling used bulk unsorted PBMCs, naive and antigen-experienced compartments could not be compared conclusively. As age increased, observed TCR beta diversity per million T cells dropped in a roughly linear way, and a significant reduction was already evident by age about 40. A strong correlation was found between observed TCR beta diversity and the percentage of naive T cells measured by flow cytometry. The CMV infection status of donors was not known, potentially confounding age-related changes in expanded clonotypes.

Systemically healthy Caucasian individuals from Russia, around 39 in total and aged about 6 to 100 years, were included as donors. Around 10 milliliters of peripheral blood were collected from each donor into EDTA-treated Vacutainer tubes. Ficoll-Paque density-gradient centrifugation was used to isolate PBMCs, with at least 6 million obtained per sample. Trizol reagent was used to extract total RNA from the PBMCs, yielding at least 6 micrograms per sample. Naive CD45RAhigh/CD27high T cell percentages were measured by flow cytometry on a PBMC aliquot from every donor. CDR1 SEHNR and CDR2 FQNEAQ were looked up in the germline V gene (reference sequence). V is clipped by 5 bases and J by 4 bases, and the sequence between their germline boundaries is 8 bases long. Including cysteine and phenylalanine, the CDR3 has 12 amino acids. CDR3 DNA only is kept here, 36 bases in frame from base 1. Libraries were built with 5' RACE. For sequencing, an Illumina HiSeq 2500 was employed. The second PCR ran for about 6 to 12 cycles and used a J-beta primer mix along with a sample-barcoded 5' primer. Each TCR beta cDNA molecule received a unique molecular identifier from a template-switch 5' adaptor carrying 12 random nucleotides. At least 2.5 million CDR3-containing paired-end reads were obtained from each sample. First-strand cDNA synthesis was performed from all RNA using the Mint cDNA synthesis kit, with priming by a TRBC-specific oligonucleotide. After uracil-DNA glycosylase treatment, a first 18-cycle PCR used universal primers M1SS and BC2_uni_R on all cDNA. For the original study's pipeline: For normalization, 1 million high-quality reads, each with a distinct molecular identifier, were randomly selected from each sample. Reads with shared molecular identifiers were discarded instead of being binned into consensus sequences. CDR3 identification, clonotype clustering and error correction used MiTCR with a Q25 quality threshold and the strictest error-elimination algorithm. A nonparametric unseen species model with Euler transformation was used to estimate lower-bound total TCR beta diversity. TCRdb took the public reads, trimmed them with fastp at Q25, ran MiXCR for clone calling and kept in-frame beta chains. Rows merge per CDR3 protein into single entries with the most common DNA and genes. In this record, the V and J calls reflect TCRdb's handling and not the investigators' own analysis. For this sample the table gives hundreds of thousands of distinct CDR3 sequences, of which about 28% were detected only once. Of the sample, 15% to 20% falls within the top ten clones.

Recombination joined TRBV7-9 with TRBJ1-2; TRBD1 is perhaps the D gene, given 5 matching bases. The sequencing input was blood. This sequence originates from a woman older than 75 in good health. Here the CDR3 is given as CASSPGTYGYTF. The DNA sequence is as follows: TGTGCCAGCAGCCCGGGGACCTATGGCTACACCTTC.